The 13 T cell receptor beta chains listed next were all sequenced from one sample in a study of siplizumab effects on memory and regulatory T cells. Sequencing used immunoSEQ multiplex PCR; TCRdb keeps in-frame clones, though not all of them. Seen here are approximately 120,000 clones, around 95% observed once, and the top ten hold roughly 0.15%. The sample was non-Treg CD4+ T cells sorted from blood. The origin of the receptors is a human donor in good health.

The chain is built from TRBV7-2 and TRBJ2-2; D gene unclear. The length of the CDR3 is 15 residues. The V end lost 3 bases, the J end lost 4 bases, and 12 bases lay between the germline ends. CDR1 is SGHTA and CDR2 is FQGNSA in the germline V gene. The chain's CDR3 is CASSFVQISTGELFF. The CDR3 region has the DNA TGTGCCAGCAGCTTTGTACAGATAAGCACCGGGGAGCTGTTTTTT. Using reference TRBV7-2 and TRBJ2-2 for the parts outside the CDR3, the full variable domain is GAGVSQSPSNKVTEKGKDVELRCDPISGHTALYWYRQSLGQGLEFLIYFQGNSAPDKSGLPSDRFSAERTGGSVSTLTIQRTQQEDSAVYLCASSFVQISTGELFFGEGSRLTVL.

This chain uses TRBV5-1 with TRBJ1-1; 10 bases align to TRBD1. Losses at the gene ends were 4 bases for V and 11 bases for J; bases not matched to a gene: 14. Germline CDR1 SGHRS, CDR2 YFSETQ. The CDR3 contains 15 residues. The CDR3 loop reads CASSPIVGTGVAAFF. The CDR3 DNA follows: TGCGCCAGCAGCCCAATTGTGGGGACAGGGGTGGCGGCTTTCTTT.

The CDR3 is CARSFTGGQYADTQYF. DNA for the CDR3: TGTGCCAGAAGCTTTACAGGGGGCCAATATGCAGATACGCAGTATTTT. This chain connects TRBV5-3 to TRBJ2-3, with TRBD1 matching over 9 bases. TRBV5-3 is sorted into the ORF group, with uncertain function. The CDR3 sequence is 16 residues long. Trimming took 2 bases from V and 4 from J; bases not matched to a gene: 8.

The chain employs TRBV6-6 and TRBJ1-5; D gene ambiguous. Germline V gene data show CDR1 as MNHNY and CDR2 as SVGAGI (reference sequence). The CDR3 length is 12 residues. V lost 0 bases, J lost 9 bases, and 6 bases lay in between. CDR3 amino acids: CASSYSHGPQHF. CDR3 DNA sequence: TGTGCCAGCAGTTACTCGCATGGGCCCCAGCATTTT.

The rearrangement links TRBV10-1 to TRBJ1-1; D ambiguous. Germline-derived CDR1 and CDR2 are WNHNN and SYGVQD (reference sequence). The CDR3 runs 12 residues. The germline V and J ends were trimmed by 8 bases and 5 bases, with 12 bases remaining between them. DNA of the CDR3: TGCGCCAGCCGCCGCTTGCATACTGAAGCTTTCTTT. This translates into CASRRLHTEAFF.

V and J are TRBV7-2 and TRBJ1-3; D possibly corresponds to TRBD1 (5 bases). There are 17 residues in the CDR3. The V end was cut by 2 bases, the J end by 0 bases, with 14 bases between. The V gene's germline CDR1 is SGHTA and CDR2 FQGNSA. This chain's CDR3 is CASSLSVTVSSGNTIYF. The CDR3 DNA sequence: TGTGCCAGCAGCTTATCGGTGACAGTTTCCTCTGGAAACACCATATATTTT.

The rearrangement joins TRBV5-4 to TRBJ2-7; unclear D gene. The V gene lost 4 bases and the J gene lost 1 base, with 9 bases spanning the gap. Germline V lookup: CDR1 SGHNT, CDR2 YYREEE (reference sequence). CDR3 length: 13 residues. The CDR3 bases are TGTGCCAGCAGCCCCAAGGAGTCCTACGAGCAGTACTTC. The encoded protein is CASSPKESYEQYF.

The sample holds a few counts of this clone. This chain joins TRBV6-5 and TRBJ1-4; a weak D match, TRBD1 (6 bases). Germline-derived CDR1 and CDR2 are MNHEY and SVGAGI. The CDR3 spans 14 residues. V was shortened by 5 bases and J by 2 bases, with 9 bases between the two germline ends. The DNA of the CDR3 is TGTGCCAGCAGTCAAGGGGGGACTAATGAAAAACTGTTTTTT. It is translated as CASSQGGTNEKLFF.

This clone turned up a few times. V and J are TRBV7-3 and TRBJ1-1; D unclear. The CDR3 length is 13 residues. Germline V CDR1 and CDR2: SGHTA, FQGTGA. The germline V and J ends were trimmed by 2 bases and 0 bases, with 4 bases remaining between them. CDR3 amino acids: CASSLQMNTEAFF. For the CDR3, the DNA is TGTGCCAGCAGCTTACAAATGAACACTGAAGCTTTCTTT. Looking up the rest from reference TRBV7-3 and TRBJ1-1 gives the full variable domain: GAGVSQTPSNKVTEKGKYVELRCDPISGHTALYWYRQSLGQGPEFLIYFQGTGAADDSGLPNDRFFAVRPEGSVSTLKIQRTERGDSAVYLCASSLQMNTEAFFGQGTRLTVV.

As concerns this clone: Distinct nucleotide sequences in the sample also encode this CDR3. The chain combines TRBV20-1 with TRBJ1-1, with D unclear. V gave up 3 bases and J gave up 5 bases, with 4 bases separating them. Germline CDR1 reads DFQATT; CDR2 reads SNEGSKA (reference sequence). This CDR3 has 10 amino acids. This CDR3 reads CSARGTEAFF. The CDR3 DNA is TGCAGTGCTAGGGGTACTGAAGCTTTCTTT.

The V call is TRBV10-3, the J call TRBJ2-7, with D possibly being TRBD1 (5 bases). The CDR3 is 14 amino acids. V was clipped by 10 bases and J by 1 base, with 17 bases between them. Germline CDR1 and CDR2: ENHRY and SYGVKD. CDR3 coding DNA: TGTGCCACTATGGACACCGACCTTTCCTACGAGCAGTACTTC. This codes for CATMDTDLSYEQYF.

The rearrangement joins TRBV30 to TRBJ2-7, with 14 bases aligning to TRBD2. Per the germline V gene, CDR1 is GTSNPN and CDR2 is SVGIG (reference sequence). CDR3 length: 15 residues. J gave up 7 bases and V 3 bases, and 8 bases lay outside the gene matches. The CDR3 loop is CAWRGGTSGGNEQYF. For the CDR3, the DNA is TGTGCCTGGAGGGGCGGGACTAGCGGGGGTAATGAGCAGTACTTC.

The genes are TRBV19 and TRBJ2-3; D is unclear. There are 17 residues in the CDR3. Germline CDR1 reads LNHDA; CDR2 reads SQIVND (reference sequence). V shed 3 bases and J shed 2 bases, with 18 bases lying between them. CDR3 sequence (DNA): TGTGCCAGTAGTATTGGCTCCGCAGGAGCCACCACAGATACGCAGTATTTT. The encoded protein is CASSIGSAGATTDTQYF.